Following are 16 T cell receptor beta chains from one sample sequenced in a study of blood T cell repertoires in COVID-19. Generated by immunoSEQ multiplex PCR, the TCRdb table keeps only in-frame clones and is missing some. This sample has roughly 150,000 clones, with more than 75% found just once. The sample consisted of peripheral blood. The receptors come from a man in his 60s who had recovered from COVID-19.

The chain uses TRBV4-2 and TRBJ1-5; a weak D match, TRBD1 (6 bases). V gave up 3 bases and J gave up 11 bases, with 17 bases separating them. Germline loops: CDR1 LGHNA, CDR2 YNFKEQ. CDR3 size: 14 residues. CDR3 region: CASSQGGGQWTQHF. CDR3 DNA: TGTGCCAGCAGCCAGGGAGGGGGGCAGTGGACCCAGCATTTT.

The chain has TRBV4-3 and TRBJ2-2; perhaps TRBD2 as D (6 bases). V shed 1 base and J shed 5 bases, with 8 bases lying between them. Germline V gene lookup returns CDR1 LGHNA and CDR2 YSLEER. The CDR3 runs to 14 residues. CDR3: CASSQVGRTGELFF. Written as DNA, the CDR3 is TGCGCCAGCAGCCAAGTCGGGAGAACCGGGGAGCTGTTTTTT.

The V call is TRBV27, the J call TRBJ1-1; a weak D match, TRBD1 (6 bases). Germline CDR1 reads MNHEY; CDR2 reads SMNVEV (reference sequence). The CDR3 covers 14 residues. Trimming left V 2 bases short and J 6 bases short, with 13 bases between. DNA of the CDR3: TGTGCCAGCAGTTTAGAAAAGGGGGTCCCTGAAGCTTTCTTT. It codes for CASSLEKGVPEAFF.

V gene TRBV4-3 combines with J gene TRBJ2-1; TRBD2 matches at 10 bases. CDR1 and CDR2 from the germline V gene are LGHNA and YSLEER. V shed 1 base, J shed 5 bases, and the junction held 11 bases outside the gene matches. This CDR3 spans 18 amino acids. This CDR3 reads CASSQAPRVSGGNNEQFF. The CDR3 DNA follows: TGCGCCAGCAGCCAAGCCCCCCGGGTTAGCGGGGGGAACAATGAGCAGTTCTTC.

The chain couples TRBV7-9 to TRBJ2-3, with 10 positions matching TRBD1. V lost 4 bases and J lost 4; bases outside the gene matches: 2. The V gene's germline CDR1 is SEHNR and CDR2 FQNEAQ (reference sequence). CDR3 size: 14 residues. The DNA of the CDR3 is TGTGCCAGCAGCTCGACAGGGGGCGCAGATACGCAGTATTTT. This sequence encodes CASSSTGGADTQYF.

The chain employs TRBV27 and TRBJ2-3, with D unclear. Germline CDR1 reads MNHEY; CDR2 reads SMNVEV (reference sequence). The CDR3 consists of 12 residues. V gave up 5 bases and J gave up 0 bases, with 3 bases separating them. Written as DNA, the CDR3 is TGTGCCAGCAGTCCTAGCACAGATACGCAGTATTTT. It specifies CASSPSTDTQYF.

V usage is TRBV7-2 and J usage is TRBJ2-6; TRBD1 is a possible D gene (6 bases). CDR3 length: 18 residues. CDR1 is SGHTA, CDR2 FQGNSA, per germline. With 4 bases removed from V and 1 base from J, the gap between germline ends came to 17 bases. The CDR3 sequence: CASSYKWTAGSGANVLTF. The CDR3 bases are TGTGCCAGCAGCTATAAGTGGACAGCAGGATCTGGGGCCAACGTCCTGACTTTC.

V and J are TRBV19 and TRBJ1-1, with D tentatively TRBD1 (6 bases). The germline V gene encodes CDR1 LNHDA and CDR2 SQIVND (reference sequence). The CDR3 has 18 residues. V lost 4 bases and J lost 0, with 21 bases in between. The DNA of the CDR3 is TGTGCCAGTAGTACCAACAGGGCGGTTAGAACTATGAACACTGAAGCTTTCTTT. Protein: CASSTNRAVRTMNTEAFF.

This clone was seen repeatedly, ten times or more. The rearrangement uses TRBV30 and TRBJ1-2; 9 bases agree with TRBD1. This CDR3 is 12 amino acids long. Trimming removed 2 bases from V and 9 bases from J; junction bases left unmatched: 4. CDR1 GTSNPN and CDR2 SVGIG come from the germline V gene (reference sequence). CDR3 region: CAWSMGQGSYTF. CDR3 sequence (DNA): TGTGCCTGGAGTATGGGACAGGGCAGCTACACCTTC.

Only one count was recorded for this clone. The chain combines TRBV6-5 with TRBJ1-2; D possibly corresponds to TRBD1 (6 bases). V lost 8 bases and J 1 base, leaving 17 bases between the germline ends. CDR3 length equals 15 residues. CDR1 and CDR2 from the germline V gene are MNHEY and SVGAGI. CDR3 region: CASRVGQTLNYGYTF. As DNA, the CDR3 is TGTGCCAGCCGCGTAGGACAGACCCTTAACTATGGCTACACCTTC.

The genes are TRBV7-9 and TRBJ2-3, with 12 bases matching TRBD2. This CDR3 has 16 residues. Unmatched junction bases numbered 5, after V lost 5 bases and J lost 2 bases. CDR1 and CDR2 from the germline V gene are SEHNR and FQNEAQ (reference sequence). The CDR3 protein is CASSARLAGDTDTQYF. CDR3 nucleotide sequence: TGTGCCAGCAGCGCTAGACTAGCGGGGGACACAGATACGCAGTATTTT.

The chain carries TRBV2 and TRBJ1-2; D perhaps matches TRBD1 (6 bases). V was pared by 6 bases and J by 8 bases, with 19 bases between. This CDR3 is 14 amino acids long. Per the germline V gene, CDR1 is SNHLY and CDR2 is FYNNEI. CDR3 in amino acids: CASSTTASRGGYTF. CDR3 in DNA: TGTGCCAGCAGCACGACGGCCTCGAGGGGGGGCTACACCTTC.

The chain couples TRBV5-5 to TRBJ2-2; 10 bases map to TRBD2. The CDR3 extends over 17 amino acids. Germline CDR1 SGHKS, CDR2 YYEKEE (reference sequence). The junction had 15 bases not matched to a gene; V was cut back by 4 bases and J by 9 bases. CDR3 in amino acids: CASSLGEREGFRRELFF. The CDR3 DNA sequence: TGTGCCAGCAGCCTAGGTGAGCGGGAGGGATTTCGTCGGGAGCTGTTTTTT.

The chain recombines TRBV6-2 or TRBV6-3 with TRBJ2-2; 7 bases fit TRBD1. The V gene's germline CDR1 is MNHEY and CDR2 SVGEGT. Trimming took 2 bases from V and 0 from J; bases not matched to a gene: 3. CDR3 length: 16 amino acids. The CDR3, as DNA: TGTGCCAGCAGTTACCTCGGGACAGCGAACACCGGGGAGCTGTTTTTT. It specifies CASSYLGTANTGELFF.

This clone was seen only once. V is TRBV18 and J is TRBJ2-5; weak D call: TRBD2 (7 bases). This CDR3 has 15 residues. Trimming took off 5 bases at V and 1 base at J, with 14 bases between the two ends. Germline loops: CDR1 KGHSH, CDR2 LQKENI. The CDR3 DNA sequence: TGTGCCAGCTCAACGGGGGCGGGAGCCCAAGAGACCCAGTACTTC. This translates into CASSTGAGAQETQYF.

This chain links TRBV11-3 with TRBJ1-1; no definite D call. This CDR3 is built from 13 residues. With 5 bases removed from V and 5 bases from J, the gap between germline ends came to 12 bases. Germline V gene sequence: CDR1 SGHNT, CDR2 YENEEA. DNA for the CDR3: TGTGCCAGCAGCCGAGCCCGGGAAACTGAAGCTTTCTTT. It is translated as CASSRARETEAFF.